Listed here are 19 T cell receptor beta chains from one sample, sequenced in a study of blood T cell repertoires in COVID-19. The method was immunoSEQ multiplex PCR; TCRdb's version includes in-frame clones alone and lacks a portion of them. This sample yields fewer than 80,000 clones, of which less than 90% are seen a single time; 6% to 6.5% belongs to the top ten. The sequenced material came from peripheral blood. Receptors were obtained from a man older than 75 with COVID-19, enrolled during active disease.

This clone was observed once. V usage is TRBV4-2 and J usage is TRBJ1-1, with 10 nucleotides matching TRBD1. Trimming took 4 bases from V and 5 from J; bases not matched to a gene: 4. The length of the CDR3 is 14 residues. Per germline, CDR1 LGHNA and CDR2 YNFKEQ. CDR3 protein: CASSRDRGQTEAFF. The CDR3 DNA reads as TGTGCCAGCAGCCGCGACAGGGGGCAAACTGAAGCTTTCTTT.

In DNA form, the CDR3 reads TGTGCCAGTAGTGTATCGGGACACTTTGCAACTAATGAAAAACTGTTTTTT. It translates to CASSVSGHFATNEKLFF. The chain joins TRBV19 to TRBJ1-4; a possible D gene is TRBD1 (6 bases). V was trimmed by 5 bases and J by 0 bases, leaving 16 bases between them. The CDR3 covers 17 residues. Germline CDR1 LNHDA, CDR2 SQIVND (reference sequence).

This clone turned up a few times. The chain has TRBV7-9 and TRBJ1-6; no clear D. CDR3 length: 12 residues. The V end lost 5 bases, the J end lost 17 bases, and 16 bases lay between the germline ends. The germline CDR1 and CDR2 sequences are SEHNR and FQNEAQ (reference sequence). The CDR3 protein is CASSHIMGTIHF. The CDR3 DNA reads as TGTGCCAGCAGCCATATAATGGGCACAATCCACTTT.

This sequence joins TRBV11-1 and TRBJ2-7, with a possible D match to TRBD1 (6 bases). V was trimmed by 3 bases and J by 3 bases, leaving 15 bases between them. Germline-derived CDR1 and CDR2 are SGHAT and FQDESV (reference sequence). The CDR3 is made up of 15 amino acids. The CDR3 DNA sequence: TGTGCCAGCAGCTTCCCAGGGGCCGAGCTCTACGAGCAGTACTTC. Translation gives CASSFPGAELYEQYF.

CDR3 protein: CASSLGQGGARQYF. The CDR3 nucleotides are TGTGCCAGCAGCTTGGGGCAAGGCGGGGCAAGGCAGTACTTC. This chain uses TRBV7-8 with TRBJ2-7; weak D call: TRBD2 (6 bases). The CDR3 has 14 amino acids. V gave up 3 bases and J gave up 9 bases, with 18 bases separating them. Germline CDR1 reads SGHVS; CDR2 reads FQNEAQ.

The chain combines TRBV6-1 with TRBJ1-5; 9 positions agree with TRBD1. Losses at the gene ends were 2 bases for V and 0 bases for J; bases not matched to a gene: 8. This CDR3 region has 18 residues. CDR1 is MNHNS, CDR2 SASEGT, per germline. CDR3 loop: CASSELGTGIYSNQPQHF. The CDR3 DNA is TGTGCCAGCAGTGAACTCGGGACAGGGATATATAGCAATCAGCCCCAGCATTTT.

This chain connects TRBV14 to TRBJ2-2; D call uncertain. CDR1 SGHDN and CDR2 FVKESK come from the germline V gene. The length of the CDR3 is 16 residues. The V gene lost 6 bases and the J gene lost 1 base, with 15 bases spanning the gap. The CDR3 region is CASSRLSGENTGELFF. The CDR3 bases are TGTGCCAGCAGTCGTCTGTCCGGAGAGAACACCGGGGAGCTGTTTTTT.

The chain employs TRBV4-1 and TRBJ1-1; D remains ambiguous. Trimming took off 4 bases at V and 4 bases at J, with 16 bases between the two ends. Per the germline V gene, CDR1 is MGHRA and CDR2 is YSYEKL. CDR3 length: 15 amino acids. CDR3 DNA sequence: TGCGCCAGCAGCCGCGATGTGAAGCTAAGCACTGAAGCTTTCTTT. It yields the protein CASSRDVKLSTEAFF.

The V call is TRBV19, the J call TRBJ1-5, with D perhaps TRBD1 (5 bases). The germline CDR1 and CDR2 sequences are LNHDA and SQIVND (reference sequence). The CDR3 spans 21 residues. With 5 bases removed from V and 0 bases from J, the gap between germline ends came to 29 bases. CDR3 coding DNA: TGTGCCAGTAGTGCCTGGGGAGGGGTGGAAAGCACTTCTCTTAGCAATCAGCCCCAGCATTTT. Translated, it gives CASSAWGGVESTSLSNQPQHF.

The V call is TRBV7-8, the J call TRBJ1-6, with D maybe TRBD1 (6 bases). CDR1 is SGHVS and CDR2 is FQNEAQ in the germline V gene. Trimming left V 5 bases short and J 10 bases short, with 15 bases between. The CDR3 consists of 14 residues. CDR3 bases: TGTGCCAGCAGCCCCCAACACAGGGACTCACCCCTCCACTTT. Translating gives CASSPQHRDSPLHF.

J is TRBJ1-2 and V is TRBV4-1, with D possibly being TRBD1 (6 bases). CDR1 and CDR2 from the germline V gene are MGHRA and YSYEKL. The CDR3 extends over 15 amino acids. V was clipped by 0 bases and J by 5 bases, with 13 bases between them. CDR3 in DNA: TGCGCCAGCAGCCAAGACCTGGGGACAACGTATGGCTACACCTTC. It codes for CASSQDLGTTYGYTF.

This chain links TRBV5-4 with TRBJ2-3; 8 nucleotides agree with TRBD1. This CDR3 contains 15 residues. Germline CDR1 SGHNT, CDR2 YYREEE (reference sequence). The V and J ends lost 2 bases and 4 bases, in that order; junction bases with no gene match: 6. The CDR3 loop reads CASSLQDRDPDTQYF. For the CDR3, the DNA is TGTGCCAGCAGCTTACAGGACAGGGACCCAGATACGCAGTATTTT. The full variable domain, its missing parts supplied by reference TRBV5-4 and TRBJ2-3, is ETGVTQSPTHLIKTRGQQVTLRCSSQSGHNTVSWYQQALGQGPQFIFQYYREEENGRGNFPPRFSGLQFPNYSSELNVNALELDDSALYLCASSLQDRDPDTQYFGPGTRLTVL.

This sequence joins TRBV7-8 and TRBJ2-7; the match to TRBD2 covers 9 bases. Trimming cost V 5 bases and J 2 bases; bases outside gene matches: 10. Germline V gene sequence: CDR1 SGHVS, CDR2 FQNEAQ. This CDR3 comprises 16 residues. In nucleotides, the CDR3 is TGTGCCAGCAGCCTCCGGGCCCAGCGGGGGGCCTACGAGCAGTACTTC. This translates into CASSLRAQRGAYEQYF.

Here the CDR3 DNA reads TGTGCCAGTAGTACACGGACGCCCCAGGGGACCCAGTACTTC. Its translation is CASSTRTPQGTQYF. The chain recombines TRBV19 with TRBJ2-5; the D gene is possibly TRBD1 (5 bases). Germline CDR1 reads LNHDA; CDR2 reads SQIVND (reference sequence). The germline V and J ends were trimmed by 4 bases and 7 bases, with 16 bases remaining between them. CDR3 size: 14 residues. The variable domain in full, completed from reference TRBV19 and TRBJ2-5, reads DGGITQSPKYLFRKEGQNVTLSCEQNLNHDAMYWYRQDPGQGLRLIYYSQIVNDFQKGDIAEGYSVSREKKESFPLTVTSAQKNPTAFYLCASSTRTPQGTQYFGPGTRLLVL.

The V and J genes are TRBV6-5 and TRBJ2-1; TRBD2 matches 14 bases. This CDR3 region has 15 residues. In germline, CDR1 is MNHEY, CDR2 SVGAGI. Germline trimming cut 7 bases from V and 8 bases from J; bases unmatched to any gene: 7. The CDR3: CASTTSGGVRDEQFF. CDR3 coding DNA: TGTGCCAGCACGACTAGCGGGGGGGTTAGGGATGAGCAGTTCTTC.

This chain uses TRBV5-1 with TRBJ1-5; perhaps TRBD1 as D (5 bases). CDR3 size: 16 residues. Deletions cut 4 bases from V and 3 bases from J, with 17 bases between. Germline V gene sequence: CDR1 SGHRS, CDR2 YFSETQ. In DNA form, the CDR3 reads TGCGCCAGCAGCCCGGCCGGGGGGAATTTCAATCAGCCCCAGCATTTT. Amino acid sequence: CASSPAGGNFNQPQHF.

The chain couples TRBV18 to TRBJ2-7, with a possible D match to TRBD1 (6 bases). V dropped 3 bases and J dropped 2 bases, with 11 bases sitting between them. Germline CDR1 reads KGHSH; CDR2 reads LQKENI. The CDR3 consists of 14 residues. The CDR3 nucleotides are TGTGCCAGCTCACCGGGCAGGGGAGCCTACGAGCAGTACTTC. Translation gives CASSPGRGAYEQYF.

Note on this clone: Additional DNA sequences in this sample encode the identical CDR3. The genes are TRBV7-9 and TRBJ1-5; no firm D call. V lost 0 bases to trimming and J lost 2 bases, with 5 bases between them. The germline gives CDR1 SEHNR, CDR2 FQNEAQ (reference sequence). The CDR3 totals 14 residues. The CDR3 loop is CASSLASGNQPQHF. The CDR3 DNA follows: TGTGCCAGCAGCTTAGCGTCAGGCAATCAGCCCCAGCATTTT.

The CDR3 sequence: CASSTSQGNSPLHF. Here the CDR3 DNA reads TGTGCCAGCAGCACATCCCAGGGGAATTCACCCCTCCACTTT. J is TRBJ1-6 and V is TRBV7-2, with D tentatively TRBD1 (6 bases). This CDR3 spans 14 amino acids. V was trimmed by 5 bases and J by 7 bases, leaving 12 bases between them. Germline loops: CDR1 SGHTA, CDR2 FQGNSA.